These 11 T cell receptor beta chains came from one sample sequenced in a study of CD8 T cells in Susac syndrome. Random hexamers were used to reverse transcribe 0.5 to 1 ug of RNA. In TCRdb, the immunoSEQ multiplex PCR reads were re-called with MiXCR into one record per CDR3 protein. Of 110,000 or so distinct CDR3 sequences listed, around 92% are singletons. Sequencing was carried out using CD4+ T cells from PBMCs. These receptors came from a human donor with multiple sclerosis.

V is TRBV6-5 and J is TRBJ1-5; possible D gene TRBD1, 5 bases. V gave up 6 bases and J gave up 6 bases, with 18 bases separating them. Germline CDR1 is MNHEY and CDR2 is SVGAGI. This CDR3 comprises 15 residues. CDR3 in DNA: TGTGCCAGCAGCAGGGACCTCCTCGGGGGTCAGCCCCAGCATTTT. Amino acid sequence: CASSRDLLGGQPQHF.

This clonotype was picked up one time. The chain combines TRBV12-3 or TRBV12-4 with TRBJ2-2; D unresolved. The CDR3 is 13 residues long. V lost 4 bases, J lost 4 bases, and 7 bases lay in between. The chain's CDR3 is CASSSYGTGELFF. CDR3 coding DNA: TGTGCCAGCAGTTCCTATGGCACCGGGGAGCTGTTTTTT.

This sequence joins TRBV7-9 and TRBJ1-2; no reliable D call. The germline V gene encodes CDR1 SEHNR and CDR2 FQNEAQ (reference sequence). V was cut by 6 bases and J by 5 bases, with 13 bases left in between. This CDR3 has 13 amino acids. The CDR3 here is CASSPPPPYGYTF. For the CDR3, the DNA is TGTGCCAGCAGTCCGCCCCCTCCTTATGGCTACACCTTC.

The chain links TRBV20-1 to TRBJ2-5, with 7 nucleotides matching TRBD1. Germline CDR1 reads DFQATT; CDR2 reads SNEGSKA (reference sequence). Unmatched junction bases numbered 9, after V lost 4 bases and J lost 4 bases. This CDR3 contains 14 residues. The CDR3 protein is CSAIFETGRETQYF. The CDR3 nucleotides read TGCAGTGCTATATTCGAGACAGGGCGAGAGACCCAGTACTTC.

The sample holds a few counts of this clonotype. This chain uses TRBV18 with TRBJ2-4, with 10 bases identical to TRBD1. The V gene end was trimmed by 6 bases and the J gene end by 5 bases; junction bases not matched to a gene: 4. Looked up from germline, CDR1 is KGHSH and CDR2 is LQKENI. CDR3 size: 14 residues. CDR3 DNA: TGTGCCAGCTCGACCGGGACAGGGGAAAACATTCAGTACTTC. Translated: CASSTGTGENIQYF. The full variable domain, rest sourced from reference TRBV18 and TRBJ2-4, is NAGVMQNPRHLVRRRGQEARLRCSPMKGHSHVYWYRQLPEEGLKFMVYLQKENIIDESGMPKERFSAEFPKEGPSILRIQQVVRGDSAAYFCASSTGTGENIQYFGAGTRLSVL.

The V gene is TRBV3-1, the J gene TRBJ2-1; weak D call: TRBD2 (5 bases). The CDR3 is 16 residues long. V was trimmed by 0 bases and J by 4 bases, leaving 13 bases between them. The germline gives CDR1 LGHDT, CDR2 YNNKEL (reference sequence). The CDR3 region has the DNA TGTGCCAGCAGCCAAGATCCGGCTAGCCGATACAATGAGCAGTTCTTC. Amino acids: CASSQDPASRYNEQFF.

This chain uses TRBV12-3 or TRBV12-4 with TRBJ1-5; TRBD1 agrees at 9 bases. The CDR3 is 15 amino acids. Unmatched junction bases numbered 5, after V lost 5 bases and J lost 3 bases. The CDR3 DNA is TGTGCCAGCAGTCCCGGGACAGGGAACAATCAGCCCCAGCATTTT. It encodes CASSPGTGNNQPQHF.

J is TRBJ1-5 and V is TRBV7-2; no definite D call. This CDR3 is built from 14 residues. CDR1 is SGHTA and CDR2 is FQGNSA in the germline V gene. V lost 0 bases to trimming and J lost 5 bases, with 8 bases between them. The CDR3 loop reads CASSLAGGYQPQHF. CDR3 in DNA: TGTGCCAGCAGCTTAGCGGGCGGCTATCAGCCCCAGCATTTT.

The chain combines TRBV11-3 with TRBJ2-7; 11 bases are a match to TRBD1. From germline, CDR1 is SGHNT and CDR2 YENEEA. This CDR3 contains 15 residues. The junction had 3 bases not matched to a gene; V was cut back by 5 bases and J by 0 bases. Here the CDR3 reads CASSRGQGASYEQYF. Written as DNA, the CDR3 is TGTGCCAGCAGCCGCGGACAGGGGGCCTCCTACGAGCAGTACTTC.

The gene calls are TRBV29-1 and TRBJ1-1; unclear D gene. The CDR3 sequence is 10 residues long. Per the germline V gene, CDR1 is SQVTM and CDR2 is ANQGSEA. V shed 1 base and J shed 10 bases, with 7 bases lying between them. CDR3 residues: CSVEGAGAFF. The CDR3 coding sequence is TGCAGCGTTGAAGGAGCAGGAGCTTTCTTT.

The chain recombines TRBV9 with TRBJ2-5, with 11 positions matching TRBD2. Germline V gene lookup returns CDR1 SGDLS and CDR2 YYNGEE. Trimming at V came to 4 bases and at J to 2 bases, leaving 7 bases not matched to a gene. The CDR3 contains 16 residues. The CDR3 is CASSFDSGGAQETQYF. CDR3 nucleotide sequence: TGTGCCAGCAGCTTCGATAGCGGGGGGGCGCAAGAGACCCAGTACTTC.